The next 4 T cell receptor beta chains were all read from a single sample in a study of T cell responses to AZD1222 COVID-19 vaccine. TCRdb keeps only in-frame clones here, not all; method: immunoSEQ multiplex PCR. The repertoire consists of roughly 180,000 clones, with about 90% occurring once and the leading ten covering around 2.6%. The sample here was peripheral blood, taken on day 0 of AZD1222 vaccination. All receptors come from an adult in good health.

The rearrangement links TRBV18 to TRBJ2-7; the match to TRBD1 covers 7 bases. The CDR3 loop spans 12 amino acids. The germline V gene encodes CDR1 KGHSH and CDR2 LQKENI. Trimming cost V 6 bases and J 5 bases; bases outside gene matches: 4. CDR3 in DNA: TGTGCCAGCTCTTCTGGGACAGACGAGCAGTACTTC. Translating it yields CASSSGTDEQYF.

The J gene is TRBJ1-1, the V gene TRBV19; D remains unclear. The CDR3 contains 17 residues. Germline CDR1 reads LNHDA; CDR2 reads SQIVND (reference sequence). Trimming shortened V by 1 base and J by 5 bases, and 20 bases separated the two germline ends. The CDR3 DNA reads TGTGCCAGTAGTATAGGGGTACTCGTTCAGGAACGGACTGAAGCTTTCTTT. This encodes CASSIGVLVQERTEAFF. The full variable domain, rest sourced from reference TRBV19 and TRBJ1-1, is DGGITQSPKYLFRKEGQNVTLSCEQNLNHDAMYWYRQDPGQGLRLIYYSQIVNDFQKGDIAEGYSVSREKKESFPLTVTSAQKNPTAFYLCASSIGVLVQERTEAFFGQGTRLTVV.

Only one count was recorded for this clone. The CDR3 loop reads CASSRGTSGRETYEQYF. CDR3 DNA: TGTGCCAGCAGCCGAGGGACTAGCGGGAGGGAAACCTACGAGCAGTACTTC. V gene TRBV6-6 combines with J gene TRBJ2-7, with 16 positions matching TRBD2. V was clipped by 6 bases and J by 2 bases; unmatched bases: 7. The germline V gene encodes CDR1 MNHNY and CDR2 SVGAGI (reference sequence). The CDR3 spans 17 residues.

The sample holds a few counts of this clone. The CDR3 DNA reads as TGTGCCAGTAGTACGGGAGTCGGGAGTGAGCAGTTCTTC. Residues: CASSTGVGSEQFF. This chain links TRBV19 with TRBJ2-1; weak D call: TRBD2 (6 bases). V gave up 4 bases and J gave up 9 bases, with 13 bases separating them. CDR3 length: 13 amino acids. Germline V lookup: CDR1 LNHDA, CDR2 SQIVND (reference sequence). The variable domain in full, with the rest retrieved from reference TRBV19 and TRBJ2-1, is DGGITQSPKYLFRKEGQNVTLSCEQNLNHDAMYWYRQDPGQGLRLIYYSQIVNDFQKGDIAEGYSVSREKKESFPLTVTSAQKNPTAFYLCASSTGVGSEQFFGPGTRLTVL.